A single T cell receptor (beta chain) is shown here with its context. This entry comes from a study of blood T cell repertoires in COVID-19. Whole-study context: Samples representing acute and convalescent COVID-19 were sourced from the United States, Italy and Spain. The cDNA or gDNA used as material had been derived from T cells, B-cell-depleted T cells, or PBMCs.

As processed by the authors: How many nucleated cells were present was estimated from reference gene primer amplification. Some clones are missing from TCRdb's copy, which holds only in-frame ones; the method was immunoSEQ multiplex PCR. V and J calls and clone size are given by that table; D and trimming were obtained from the DNA. Of under 150,000 clones listed, 84% are singletons. CDR1 and CDR2 (germline): SGHTA, FQGNSA. The V gene end was trimmed by 5 bases and the J gene end by 1 base; junction bases not matched to a gene: 4. The CDR3 consists of 15 residues. The source material was peripheral blood. The J gene is TRBJ1-5, the V gene TRBV7-2; 8 nucleotides match TRBD1. The clonotype originates from a woman between 40 and 55 years old with acute or convalescent COVID-19. The CDR3 region is CASSGQGTSNQPQHF. In DNA, the CDR3 is TGTGCCAGCAGCGGACAGGGTACGAGCAATCAGCCCCAGCATTTT.